The 22 T cell receptor beta chains presented below share a single source sample, sequenced in a study of vaccination and CD4 T cells after COVID-19. The treatment was: roughly 10-day PBMC culture with coronavirus spike peptide pools or control peptides (ViraFEST assay). Ahead of the COVID-19 pandemic (2011-2018), the CD4+ T cells of the unexposed donor were collected. Their specific antigens are unknown. With the Oncomine TCR Beta short-read assay, DNA from cultured CD4+ T cells was sequenced. MiXCR, applied by TCRdb to the PCR reads, yields one record per CDR3 protein. The table records roughly 7,600 distinct CDR3 sequences, less than 40% of them present only once. The specimen was CD4+ T cells from blood, cultured in vitro. These receptors originate from a human donor in good health.

J is TRBJ2-7 and V is TRBV16; D not resolved. The ends were cut back, 0 bases at V and 4 bases at J, with 4 bases in the middle. From germline, CDR1 is KGHSY and CDR2 FQNENV. The CDR3 sequence is 12 residues long. The CDR3 region is CASSQSRYEQYF. In nucleotides, the CDR3 is TGTGCCAGCAGCCAATCACGGTACGAGCAGTACTTC.

For the CDR3, the DNA is TGTGCCAGCAGGGCGGGGGGCGCGAACACCGGGGAGCTGTTTTTT. This translates into CASRAGGANTGELFF. The V call is TRBV2, the J call TRBJ2-2; TRBD2 matches at 8 bases. Germline loops: CDR1 SNHLY, CDR2 FYNNEI. The CDR3 sequence is 15 residues long. Trimming cost V 6 bases and J 0 bases; bases outside gene matches: 3. The entire variable domain, with the rest obtained from reference TRBV2 and TRBJ2-2, is as follows: EPEVTQTPSHQVTQMGQEVILRCVPISNHLYFYWYRQILGQKVEFLVSFYNNEISEKSEIFDDQFSVERPDGSNFTLKIRSTKLEDSAMYFCASRAGGANTGELFFGEGSRLTVL.

The rearrangement links TRBV5-1 to TRBJ1-1, with TRBD1 identical over 7 bases. The CDR3 has 15 residues. The junction had 5 bases not matched to a gene; V was cut back by 3 bases and J by 0 bases. Germline CDR1 and CDR2: SGHRS and YFSETQ. The CDR3 loop is CASSSIGGMNTEAFF. The DNA for the CDR3 is TGCGCCAGCAGCTCAATAGGGGGCATGAACACTGAAGCTTTCTTT. Using reference TRBV5-1 and TRBJ1-1 for the parts outside the CDR3, the full variable domain is KAGVTQTPRYLIKTRGQQVTLSCSPISGHRSVSWYQQTPGQGLQFLFEYFSETQRNKGNFPGRFSGRQFSNSRSEMNVSTLELGDSALYLCASSSIGGMNTEAFFGQGTRLTVV.

In its sample, this clonotype was seen a few times. The chain links TRBV7-9 to TRBJ1-5; 9 bases match TRBD1. The CDR3 has 15 amino acids. Germline loops: CDR1 SEHNR, CDR2 FQNEAQ (reference sequence). Trimming took 5 bases from V and 4 from J; bases not matched to a gene: 6. CDR3 coding DNA: TGTGCCAGCAGCCGGGGACAGGGCAATAATCAGCCCCAGCATTTT. Translation gives CASSRGQGNNQPQHF.

This clonotype was counted between two and nine times. J is TRBJ1-5 and V is TRBV19, with D unclear. Germline loops: CDR1 LNHDA, CDR2 SQIVND (reference sequence). V was clipped by 2 bases and J by 4 bases, with 12 bases between them. This CDR3 region has 15 residues. The DNA for the CDR3 is TGTGCCAGTAGTATATATGGCAGTACAAATCAGCCCCAGCATTTT. Encoded protein: CASSIYGSTNQPQHF.

The DNA of the CDR3 is TGTGCCAGCAGTGAAGGGAGTTACACTGAAGCTTTCTTT. Amino acid sequence: CASSEGSYTEAFF. The genes are TRBV25-1 and TRBJ1-1; no reliable D call. Germline V gene data show CDR1 as MGHDK and CDR2 as SYGVNS. Deletions cut 2 bases from V and 3 bases from J, with 7 bases between. The CDR3 is made up of 13 amino acids.

The chain combines TRBV2 with TRBJ2-5; no reliable D call. The CDR3 length is 14 residues. Germline values: CDR1 SNHLY, CDR2 FYNNEI. V lost 7 bases and J lost 0, with 12 bases in between. The CDR3 reads CASNVVGYQETQYF. CDR3 nucleotides: TGTGCCAGCAATGTTGTGGGTTACCAAGAGACCCAGTACTTC.

CDR3 nucleotides: TGTGCCTGGAGTGGCGGGGGCAGCACATATTCACCCCTCCACTTT. Translated, it gives CAWSGGGSTYSPLHF. The V and J genes are TRBV30 and TRBJ1-6; D is possibly TRBD1 (6 bases). The CDR3 consists of 15 residues. Germline assignment: CDR1 GTSNPN and CDR2 SVGIG (reference sequence). The V end lost 1 base, the J end lost 8 bases, and 15 bases lay between the germline ends.

The gene calls are TRBV6-5 and TRBJ2-3; D gene unclear. The CDR3 has 13 amino acids. Trimming took 2 bases from V and 6 from J, leaving 9 bases between them. The germline V gene has CDR1 MNHEY and CDR2 SVGAGI. The DNA for the CDR3 is TGTGCCAGCAGTTACGCCCTTCTGGATACGCAGTATTTT. Its translation is CASSYALLDTQYF.

J is TRBJ2-7 and V is TRBV27; 9 nucleotides agree with TRBD1. V lost 6 bases to trimming and J lost 2 bases; unmatched junction nucleotides: 5. The CDR3 has 14 residues. CDR1 is MNHEY, CDR2 SMNVEV, per germline (reference sequence). The DNA for the CDR3 is TGTGCCAGCAGGGGGGACAGGGCCCCCTACGAGCAGTACTTC. Translating gives CASRGDRAPYEQYF.

This clonotype was observed a few times. This chain uses TRBV15 with TRBJ2-2; D remains unclear. The CDR3 totals 12 residues. CDR1 and CDR2 (germline): LNHNV, YYDKDF (reference sequence). The V end lost 0 bases, the J end lost 8 bases, and 4 bases lay between the germline ends. The CDR3 DNA follows: TGTGCCACCAGCAGAGATTGGGGGGAGCTGTTTTTT. Amino acid sequence: CATSRDWGELFF.

This clonotype occurred a few times. The CDR3 sequence is CASSLRQGTPPAGEAFF. CDR3 sequence (DNA): TGTGCCAGCAGCCTCCGACAGGGGACACCTCCTGCAGGGGAAGCTTTCTTT. This chain uses TRBV28 with TRBJ1-1; 8 bases align to TRBD1. Germline CDR1 reads MDHEN; CDR2 reads SYDVKM. With V trimmed by 6 bases and J by 8 bases, 20 bases remained unmatched. The CDR3 covers 17 residues.

The chain joins TRBV6-1 to TRBJ2-1; D unclear. Trimming cost V 4 bases and J 0 bases, with 10 bases left between them. Germline V CDR1 and CDR2: MNHNS, SASEGT. The CDR3 covers 15 residues. CDR3 loop: CASSATRSSYNEQFF. CDR3 bases: TGTGCCAGCAGTGCGACCAGGAGCTCCTACAATGAGCAGTTCTTC.

With regard to this clonotype: Sequence at one end of the junction differs from germline and may be a read error. The chain has TRBV18 and TRBJ1-1; 7 bases line up with TRBD1. The CDR3 length is 13 residues. Germline lookup yields CDR1 KGHSH and CDR2 LQKENI. This CDR3 reads CASSPRGNTEALF. Here the CDR3 DNA reads TGTGCCAGCTCACCCAGGGGGAACACTGAAGCTCTCTTT.

This clonotype was detected a few times. This chain connects TRBV6-5 to TRBJ2-7; possible D gene TRBD2, 6 bases. V lost 4 bases and J lost 0, with 13 bases in between. The CDR3 spans 15 residues. Germline CDR1 MNHEY, CDR2 SVGAGI. CDR3 loop: CASSFTGTGSYEQYF. The DNA of the CDR3 is TGTGCCAGCAGTTTTACCGGGACTGGCTCCTACGAGCAGTACTTC.

The chain is built from TRBV5-1 and TRBJ2-3; D is undetermined. This CDR3 is built from 16 residues. Germline values: CDR1 SGHRS, CDR2 YFSETQ. V was cut by 6 bases and J by 2 bases, with 19 bases left in between. In nucleotides, the CDR3 is TGCGCCAGCAATAGTAGACCCTCGTTAGACACAGATACGCAGTATTTT. Translation: CASNSRPSLDTDTQYF.

V and J are TRBV5-6 and TRBJ2-1; 9 bases map to TRBD1. This CDR3 has 17 amino acids. Trimming took 5 bases from V and 3 from J; bases not matched to a gene: 12. The germline gives CDR1 SGHDT, CDR2 YYEEEE. CDR3 nucleotides: TGTGCCAGCAGAACATCGTCGCGGGACAGGGTCTACAATGAGCAGTTCTTC. Residues: CASRTSSRDRVYNEQFF.

V usage is TRBV30 and J usage is TRBJ2-3; weak D call: TRBD1 (6 bases). The CDR3 extends over 12 amino acids. The ends were cut back, 0 bases at V and 8 bases at J, with 9 bases in the middle. Germline assignment: CDR1 GTSNPN and CDR2 SVGIG (reference sequence). The CDR3 region is CAWSVQQGTQYF. The DNA for the CDR3 is TGTGCCTGGAGTGTACAACAGGGTACGCAGTATTTT. Looking up the rest from reference TRBV30 and TRBJ2-3 gives the full variable domain: SQTIHQWPATLVQPVGSPLSLECTVEGTSNPNLYWYRQAAGRGLQLLFYSVGIGQISSEVPQNLSASRPQDRQFILSSKKLLLSDSGFYLCAWSVQQGTQYFGPGTRLTVL.

In its sample, this clonotype was seen a few times. The J gene is TRBJ1-2, the V gene TRBV6-5; possible D gene TRBD1, 5 bases. Trimming left V 0 bases short and J 8 bases short, with 16 bases between. The length of the CDR3 is 15 residues. Germline V lookup: CDR1 MNHEY, CDR2 SVGAGI. The CDR3 DNA sequence: TGTGCCAGCAGTTACTCCGGGACCCACAAGGACGGCTACACCTTC. This sequence encodes CASSYSGTHKDGYTF.

This chain links TRBV12-3 or TRBV12-4 with TRBJ1-2; 7 bases agree with TRBD1. There are 14 residues in the CDR3. Germline trimming cut 5 bases from V and 3 bases from J; bases unmatched to any gene: 6. The CDR3 spells CASSGGQLDYGYTF. In nucleotides, the CDR3 is TGTGCCAGCAGTGGGGGACAGTTGGACTATGGCTACACCTTC.

This chain uses TRBV20-1 with TRBJ1-2; D possibly corresponds to TRBD1 (5 bases). With 4 bases removed from V and 3 bases from J, the gap between germline ends came to 21 bases. The CDR3 has 16 residues. The V gene's germline CDR1 is DFQATT and CDR2 SNEGSKA (reference sequence). The DNA of the CDR3 is TGCAGTGCTATAAAGGTAATAGGGTGGGGGGACTATGGCTACACCTTC. Its translation is CSAIKVIGWGDYGYTF.

In its sample, this clonotype was seen a few times. The chain has TRBV20-1 and TRBJ1-1; 9 positions match TRBD1. The CDR3 covers 15 residues. From germline, CDR1 is DFQATT and CDR2 SNEGSKA (reference sequence). The junction had 7 bases not matched to a gene; V was cut back by 5 bases and J by 0 bases. This CDR3 reads CSAGPNRGLNTEAFF. The CDR3 DNA follows: TGCAGTGCTGGCCCGAACAGGGGGCTGAACACTGAAGCTTTCTTT.